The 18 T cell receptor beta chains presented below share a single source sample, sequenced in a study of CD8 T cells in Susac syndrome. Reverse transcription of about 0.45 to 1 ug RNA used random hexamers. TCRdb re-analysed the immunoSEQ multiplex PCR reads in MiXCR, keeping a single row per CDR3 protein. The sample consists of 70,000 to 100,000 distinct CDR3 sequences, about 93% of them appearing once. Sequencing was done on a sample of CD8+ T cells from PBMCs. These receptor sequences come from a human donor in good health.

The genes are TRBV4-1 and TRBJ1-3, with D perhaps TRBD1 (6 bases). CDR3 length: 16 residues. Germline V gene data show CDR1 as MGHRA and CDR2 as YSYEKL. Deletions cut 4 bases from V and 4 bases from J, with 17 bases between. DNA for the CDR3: TGCGCCAGCAGCCGGCCACCGGGACAAAGGGGAAACACCATATATTTT. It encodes CASSRPPGQRGNTIYF.

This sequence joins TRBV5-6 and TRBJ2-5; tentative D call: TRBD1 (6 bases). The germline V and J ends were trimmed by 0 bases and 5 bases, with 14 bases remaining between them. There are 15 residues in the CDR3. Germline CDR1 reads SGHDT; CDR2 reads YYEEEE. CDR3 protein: CASSLEWGPAETQYF. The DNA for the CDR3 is TGTGCCAGCAGCTTGGAATGGGGGCCCGCGGAGACCCAGTACTTC.

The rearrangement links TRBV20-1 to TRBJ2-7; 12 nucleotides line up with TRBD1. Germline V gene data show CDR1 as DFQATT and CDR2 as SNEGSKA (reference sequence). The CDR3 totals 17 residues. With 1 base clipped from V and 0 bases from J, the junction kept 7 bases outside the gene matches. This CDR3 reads CSARGPGQGANSYEQYF. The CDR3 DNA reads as TGCAGTGCTAGAGGGCCGGGACAGGGGGCAAACTCCTACGAGCAGTACTTC.

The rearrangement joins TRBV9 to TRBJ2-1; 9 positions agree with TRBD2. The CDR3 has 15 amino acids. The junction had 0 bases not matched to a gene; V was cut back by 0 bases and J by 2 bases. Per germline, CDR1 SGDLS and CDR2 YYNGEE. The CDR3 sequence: CASSVGTSAYNEQFF. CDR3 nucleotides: TGTGCCAGCAGCGTAGGGACTAGCGCCTACAATGAGCAGTTCTTC.

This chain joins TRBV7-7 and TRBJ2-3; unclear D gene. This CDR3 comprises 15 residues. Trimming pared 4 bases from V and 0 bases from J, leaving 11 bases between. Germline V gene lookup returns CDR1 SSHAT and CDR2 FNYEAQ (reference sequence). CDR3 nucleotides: TGTGCCAGCAGCTCCGGTACCTCTAGCACAGATACGCAGTATTTT. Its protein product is CASSSGTSSTDTQYF.

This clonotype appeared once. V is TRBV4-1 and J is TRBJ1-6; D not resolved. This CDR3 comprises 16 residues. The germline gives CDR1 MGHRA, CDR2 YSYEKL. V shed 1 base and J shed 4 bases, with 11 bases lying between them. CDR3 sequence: CASSQGAGLYNSPLHF. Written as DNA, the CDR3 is TGCGCCAGCAGCCAAGGGGCAGGACTTTATAATTCACCCCTCCACTTT.

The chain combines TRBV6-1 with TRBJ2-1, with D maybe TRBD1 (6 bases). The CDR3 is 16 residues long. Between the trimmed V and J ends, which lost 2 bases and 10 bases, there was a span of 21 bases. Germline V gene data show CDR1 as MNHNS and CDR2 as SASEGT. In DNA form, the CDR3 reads TGTGCCAGCAGTGAAAGAGTTGGACGGCCTACAGGGGAGCAGTTCTTC. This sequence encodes CASSERVGRPTGEQFF.

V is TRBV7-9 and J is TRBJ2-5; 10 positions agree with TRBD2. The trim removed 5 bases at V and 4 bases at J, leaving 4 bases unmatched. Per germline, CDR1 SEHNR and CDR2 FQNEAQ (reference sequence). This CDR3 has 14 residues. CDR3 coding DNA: TGTGCCAGCAGCCGGAGCGGGGGGGCAGAGACCCAGTACTTC. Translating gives CASSRSGGAETQYF.

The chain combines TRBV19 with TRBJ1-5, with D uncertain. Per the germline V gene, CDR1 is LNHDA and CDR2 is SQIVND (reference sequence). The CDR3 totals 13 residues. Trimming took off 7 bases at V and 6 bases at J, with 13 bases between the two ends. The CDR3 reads CASTPEGSQPQHF. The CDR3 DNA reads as TGTGCCAGTACCCCGGAGGGTAGTCAGCCCCAGCATTTT.

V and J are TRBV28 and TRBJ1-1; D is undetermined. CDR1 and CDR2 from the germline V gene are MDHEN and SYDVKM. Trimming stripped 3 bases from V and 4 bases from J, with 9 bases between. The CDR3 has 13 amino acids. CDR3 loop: CASSFAGSTEAFF. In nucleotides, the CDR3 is TGTGCCAGCAGTTTCGCGGGAAGCACTGAAGCTTTCTTT.

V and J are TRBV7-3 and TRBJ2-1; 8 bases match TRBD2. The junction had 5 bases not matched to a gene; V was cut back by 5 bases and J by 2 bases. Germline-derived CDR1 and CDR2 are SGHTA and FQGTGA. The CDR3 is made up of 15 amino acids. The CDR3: CASSALAGPYNEQFF. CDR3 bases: TGTGCCAGCAGCGCCTTAGCGGGGCCCTACAATGAGCAGTTCTTC.

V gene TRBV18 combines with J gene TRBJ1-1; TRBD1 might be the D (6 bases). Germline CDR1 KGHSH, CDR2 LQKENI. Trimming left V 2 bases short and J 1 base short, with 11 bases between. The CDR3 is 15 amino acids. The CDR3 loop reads CASSPEGGTNTEAFF. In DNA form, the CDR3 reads TGTGCCAGCTCACCAGAGGGGGGCACGAACACTGAAGCTTTCTTT.

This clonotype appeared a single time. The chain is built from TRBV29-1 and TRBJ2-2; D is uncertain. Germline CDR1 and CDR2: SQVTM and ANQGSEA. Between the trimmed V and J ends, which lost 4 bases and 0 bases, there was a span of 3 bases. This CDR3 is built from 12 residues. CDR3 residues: CSVVTNTGELFF. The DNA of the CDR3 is TGCAGCGTTGTGACGAACACCGGGGAGCTGTTTTTT.

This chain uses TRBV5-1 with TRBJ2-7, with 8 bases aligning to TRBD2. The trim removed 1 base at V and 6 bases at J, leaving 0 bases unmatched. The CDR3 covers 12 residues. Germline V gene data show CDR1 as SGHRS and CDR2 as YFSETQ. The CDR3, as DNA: TGCGCCAGCAGCTTGACTAGCGGCGAGCAGTACTTC. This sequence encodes CASSLTSGEQYF. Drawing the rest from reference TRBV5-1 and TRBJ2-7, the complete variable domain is KAGVTQTPRYLIKTRGQQVTLSCSPISGHRSVSWYQQTPGQGLQFLFEYFSETQRNKGNFPGRFSGRQFSNSRSEMNVSTLELGDSALYLCASSLTSGEQYFGPGTRLTVT.

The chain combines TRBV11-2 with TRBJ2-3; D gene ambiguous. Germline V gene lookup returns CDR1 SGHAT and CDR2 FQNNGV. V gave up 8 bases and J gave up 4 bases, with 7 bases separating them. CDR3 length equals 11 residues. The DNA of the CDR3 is TGTGCCAGCGGATGGGCAGATACGCAGTATTTT. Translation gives CASGWADTQYF.

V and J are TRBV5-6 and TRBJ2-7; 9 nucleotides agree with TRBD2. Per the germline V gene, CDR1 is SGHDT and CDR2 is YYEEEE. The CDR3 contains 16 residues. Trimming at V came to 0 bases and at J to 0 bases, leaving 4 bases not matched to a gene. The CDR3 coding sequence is TGTGCCAGCAGCTTGGGCCTAGCGGGGACCTCCTACGAGCAGTACTTC. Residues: CASSLGLAGTSYEQYF.

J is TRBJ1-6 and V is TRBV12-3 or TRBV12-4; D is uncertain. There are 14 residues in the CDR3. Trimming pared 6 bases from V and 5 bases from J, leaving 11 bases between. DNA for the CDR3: TGTGCCAGCAGCCCCGGGATTAATAATTCACCCCTCCACTTT. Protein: CASSPGINNSPLHF.

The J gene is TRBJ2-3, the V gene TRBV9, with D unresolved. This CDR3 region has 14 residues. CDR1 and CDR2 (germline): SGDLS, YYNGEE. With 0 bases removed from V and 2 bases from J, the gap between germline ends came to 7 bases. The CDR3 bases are TGTGCCAGCAGCGTAGTGACCCACACAGATACGCAGTATTTT. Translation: CASSVVTHTDTQYF.